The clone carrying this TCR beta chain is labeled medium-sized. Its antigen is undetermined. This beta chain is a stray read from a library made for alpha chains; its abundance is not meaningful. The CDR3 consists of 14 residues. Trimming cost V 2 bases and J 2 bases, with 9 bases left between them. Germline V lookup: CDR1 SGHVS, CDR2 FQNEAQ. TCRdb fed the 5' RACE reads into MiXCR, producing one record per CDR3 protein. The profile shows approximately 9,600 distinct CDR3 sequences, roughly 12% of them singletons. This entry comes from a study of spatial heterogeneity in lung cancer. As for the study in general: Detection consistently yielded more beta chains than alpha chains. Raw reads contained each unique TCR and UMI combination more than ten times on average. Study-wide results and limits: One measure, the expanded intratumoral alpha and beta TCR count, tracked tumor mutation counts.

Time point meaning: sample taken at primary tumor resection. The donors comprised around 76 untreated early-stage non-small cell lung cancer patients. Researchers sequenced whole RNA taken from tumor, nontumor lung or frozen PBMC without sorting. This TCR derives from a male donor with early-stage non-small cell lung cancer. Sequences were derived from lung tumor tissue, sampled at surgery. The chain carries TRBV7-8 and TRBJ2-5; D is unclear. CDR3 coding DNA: TGTGCCAGCAGCTTAAACGGCAGGCAAGAGACCCAGTACTTC. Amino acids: CASSLNGRQETQYF.